This TCR beta chain appears in the sequencing data of a study of T-cell reconstitution after alpha-beta-depleted transplantation in children. Unique molecular identifiers were incorporated during preparation of the TCRbeta library. TCRdb fed the PCR reads into MiXCR, producing one record per CDR3 protein. The profile shows around 700,000 distinct CDR3 sequences, over 10% of them singletons. In regard to this clonotype: A much bigger clone sits one base away, suggesting this may be a read error.

This receptor was taken from a girl aged 2 to 9 with congenital amegakaryocytic thrombocytopenia, due to receive a stem cell transplant. The sequences come from PBMCs, collected before TCRalphabeta/CD19-depleted stem cell transplant.

CDR3 loop: CSASLAGGVGEQLF. For the CDR3, the DNA is TGCAGTGCTAGTTTAGCGGGAGGGGTGGGTGAGCAGCTCTTC. The chain carries TRBV20-1 and TRBJ2-1; 11 bases map to TRBD2. This CDR3 is built from 14 residues. Germline V CDR1 and CDR2: DFQATT, SNEGSKA (reference sequence).